The 30 T cell receptor beta chains given below trace back to one sample, sequenced in a study of cytomegalovirus exposure and HLA in healthy donors. The PCR made use of 60 Vbeta and 13 Jbeta primers. Here immunoSEQ multiplex PCR was the method, and the copy in TCRdb shows in-frame clones only, minus some. This repertoire shows about 140,000 clones, approximately 82% found once; its top ten account for roughly 1.4%. The specimen sequenced was PBMCs. Receptors originate from a man aged 25 to 40 in good health and CMV-seropositive.

This chain links TRBV7-9 with TRBJ2-7; TRBD1 matches at 9 bases. The trim removed 5 bases at V and 2 bases at J, leaving 10 bases unmatched. Germline values: CDR1 SEHNR, CDR2 FQNEAQ (reference sequence). This CDR3 spans 16 amino acids. CDR3 amino acids: CASSTLDRGLTYEQYF. DNA of the CDR3: TGTGCCAGCAGCACTTTGGACAGGGGCCTTACCTACGAGCAGTACTTC.

The sample holds a few counts of this clone. This chain uses TRBV5-5 with TRBJ1-6; a weak D match, TRBD1 (6 bases). Germline CDR1 is SGHKS and CDR2 is YYEKEE (reference sequence). This CDR3 is built from 16 residues. V was shortened by 2 bases and J by 7 bases, with 16 bases between the two germline ends. The CDR3 bases are TGTGCCAGCAGCTTTCCAGGGGCCTTAGGAAATTCACCCCTCCACTTT. It codes for CASSFPGALGNSPLHF.

The gene calls are TRBV5-6 and TRBJ2-3; 13 bases agree with TRBD2. CDR3 length equals 19 residues. The germline gives CDR1 SGHDT, CDR2 YYEEEE. Trimming removed 4 bases from V and 5 bases from J; junction bases left unmatched: 16. For the CDR3, the DNA is TGTGCCAGCAGCCCCCTGGACAGGGGACTAGCGGGGCGGGAAGATACGCAGTATTTT. Translating gives CASSPLDRGLAGREDTQYF.

The chain uses TRBV7-9 and TRBJ1-1; no firm D call. The germline CDR1 and CDR2 sequences are SEHNR and FQNEAQ (reference sequence). V was pared by 3 bases and J by 5 bases, with 13 bases between. CDR3 length: 14 residues. The CDR3 DNA sequence: TGTGCCAGCAGCTTGGAGGCATTGGGGACTGAAGCTTTCTTT. This encodes CASSLEALGTEAFF.

The chain recombines TRBV7-6 with TRBJ2-1; 10 bases map to TRBD2. This CDR3 has 17 amino acids. V was clipped by 1 base and J by 4 bases; unmatched bases: 7. Germline values: CDR1 SGHVS, CDR2 FNYEAQ. CDR3 residues: CASSLEGRTSGYNEQFF. The CDR3 region has the DNA TGTGCCAGCAGCTTAGAGGGGCGGACTAGCGGTTACAATGAGCAGTTCTTC.

The V call is TRBV28, the J call TRBJ1-5; no clear D. Germline values: CDR1 MDHEN, CDR2 SYDVKM. Trimming shortened V by 7 bases and J by 3 bases, and 19 bases separated the two germline ends. There are 16 residues in the CDR3. CDR3 in amino acids: CASIKKVVQSNQPQHF. CDR3 bases: TGTGCCAGCATCAAAAAGGTGGTACAGTCCAATCAGCCCCAGCATTTT.

V usage is TRBV15 and J usage is TRBJ2-6; 7 bases are a match to TRBD1. V was pared by 0 bases and J by 3 bases, with 11 bases of the junction left unmatched. Germline CDR1 is LNHNV and CDR2 is YYDKDF (reference sequence). The CDR3 is made up of 19 amino acids. CDR3 sequence: CATSRDFGQGEGGANVLTF. The DNA for the CDR3 is TGTGCCACCAGCAGAGATTTCGGGCAGGGGGAAGGTGGGGCCAACGTCCTGACTTTC.

V is TRBV15 and J is TRBJ1-4, with 9 bases lining up with TRBD1. With 4 bases clipped from V and 8 bases from J, the junction kept 5 bases outside the gene matches. The CDR3 covers 14 residues. From germline, CDR1 is LNHNV and CDR2 YYDKDF (reference sequence). CDR3 in DNA: TGTGCCACCAGCACGGACAGGGGTAGAGAAAAACTGTTTTTT. This sequence encodes CATSTDRGREKLFF.

The chain joins TRBV6-5 to TRBJ2-1; TRBD2 aligns across 10 bases. The CDR3 length is 15 residues. Germline CDR1 is MNHEY and CDR2 is SVGAGI. Losses at the gene ends were 10 bases for V and 4 bases for J; bases not matched to a gene: 10. This CDR3 is CAKQLAGGLYNEQFF. DNA of the CDR3: TGTGCCAAACAATTAGCGGGAGGATTATACAATGAGCAGTTCTTC.

This chain connects TRBV13 to TRBJ1-3; D not certain. The V gene's germline CDR1 is PRHDT and CDR2 FYEKMQ (reference sequence). With 4 bases removed from V and 0 bases from J, the gap between germline ends came to 7 bases. The CDR3 is 14 residues long. The CDR3 nucleotides read TGTGCCAGCAGCTACTCGTCCTCTGGAAACACCATATATTTT. Amino acids: CASSYSSSGNTIYF.

The table lists this clone with a few counts. This chain uses TRBV19 with TRBJ2-7; D not certain. Between the trimmed V and J ends, which lost 5 bases and 3 bases, there was a span of 14 bases. This CDR3 is built from 14 residues. Germline values: CDR1 LNHDA, CDR2 SQIVND (reference sequence). The CDR3 loop is CASSGGPLNYEQYF. The CDR3 nucleotides are TGTGCCAGTAGTGGTGGGCCCCTCAACTACGAGCAGTACTTC.

V is TRBV9 and J is TRBJ2-3; 7 bases agree with TRBD1. This CDR3 region has 14 residues. The V segment lost 3 bases and the J segment 1 base; nucleotides outside the gene matches: 2. Germline V CDR1 and CDR2: SGDLS, YYNGEE. CDR3 DNA sequence: TGTGCCAGCAGCGCCGGACAGGGCACAGATACGCAGTATTTT. It translates to CASSAGQGTDTQYF.

The gene calls are TRBV1 and TRBJ1-1; the table's D call TRBD1 went unverified against the DNA. TRBV1 corresponds to a pseudogene. This CDR3 has 15 residues. The CDR3 protein is CTSSQKGQGQPEAFF. DNA of the CDR3: TGCACCAGCAGCCAAAAGGGACAGGGCCAACCTGAAGCTTTCTTT.

V is TRBV5-4 and J is TRBJ2-1, with 7 bases that match TRBD2. From germline, CDR1 is SGHNT and CDR2 YYREEE (reference sequence). CDR3 length: 15 residues. V lost 5 bases and J lost 2; bases outside the gene matches: 7. The CDR3 reads CASSPTSATYNEQFF. In nucleotides, the CDR3 is TGTGCCAGCAGTCCCACTAGCGCAACCTACAATGAGCAGTTCTTC. Complete variable domain (other parts from reference TRBV5-4 and TRBJ2-1): ETGVTQSPTHLIKTRGQQVTLRCSSQSGHNTVSWYQQALGQGPQFIFQYYREEENGRGNFPPRFSGLQFPNYSSELNVNALELDDSALYLCASSPTSATYNEQFFGPGTRLTVL.

This sequence joins TRBV7-2 and TRBJ2-3; D is perhaps TRBD2 (7 bases). The V end lost 5 bases, the J end lost 2 bases, and 20 bases lay between the germline ends. Germline V gene lookup returns CDR1 SGHTA and CDR2 FQGNSA. CDR3 length: 17 residues. The DNA of the CDR3 is TGTGCCAGCAGCCCTTTCGGGGGCGGGAGTGTCACAGATACGCAGTATTTT. This encodes CASSPFGGGSVTDTQYF.

V is TRBV4-1 and J is TRBJ2-3; 10 bases line up with TRBD2. With 0 bases clipped from V and 4 bases from J, the junction kept 7 bases outside the gene matches. The CDR3 loop spans 17 amino acids. The germline V gene has CDR1 MGHRA and CDR2 YSYEKL. The CDR3 coding sequence is TGCGCCAGCAGCCAAGAAGGCGGGACTAGCGTGTCAGATACGCAGTATTTT. Protein: CASSQEGGTSVSDTQYF.

The table lists this clone with a few counts. The rearrangement joins TRBV7-8 to TRBJ1-2, with 7 bases that match TRBD1. The V and J ends lost 11 bases and 2 bases, in that order; junction bases with no gene match: 11. The germline CDR1 and CDR2 sequences are SGHVS and FQNEAQ. The CDR3 loop spans 14 amino acids. CDR3 coding DNA: TGTGCCGTCAACCGAGGGGGCGAAAACTATGGCTACACCTTC. As protein: CAVNRGGENYGYTF.

The J gene is TRBJ2-1, the V gene TRBV15, with TRBD2 identical over 10 bases. The germline gives CDR1 LNHNV, CDR2 YYDKDF (reference sequence). This CDR3 is built from 17 residues. Unmatched junction bases numbered 7, after V lost 2 bases and J lost 3 bases. The chain's CDR3 is CATSRYSRTSGYNEQFF. Written as DNA, the CDR3 is TGTGCCACCAGCAGATACTCAAGGACTAGCGGCTACAATGAGCAGTTCTTC.

V usage is TRBV10-3 and J usage is TRBJ2-2, with TRBD2 matching over 11 bases. Trimming at V came to 3 bases and at J to 4 bases, leaving 7 bases not matched to a gene. CDR3 length: 17 residues. CDR1 is ENHRY and CDR2 is SYGVKD in the germline V gene. CDR3 region: CAISDPGSGRVTGELFF. CDR3 nucleotides: TGTGCCATCAGTGACCCGGGTAGCGGGAGGGTCACCGGGGAGCTGTTTTTT.

The genes are TRBV15 and TRBJ1-1; D is possibly TRBD1 (5 bases). Germline V gene data show CDR1 as LNHNV and CDR2 as YYDKDF (reference sequence). The CDR3 extends over 13 amino acids. V was trimmed by 9 bases and J by 4 bases, leaving 15 bases between them. This chain's CDR3 is CATGRGISTEAFF. CDR3 in DNA: TGTGCCACGGGGCGGGGGATCAGCACTGAAGCTTTCTTT.

The chain carries TRBV27 and TRBJ2-3, with 10 bases matching TRBD2. V dropped 3 bases and J dropped 1; count of bases not matched to a gene: 1. This CDR3 contains 15 residues. CDR1 and CDR2 from the germline V gene are MNHEY and SMNVEV (reference sequence). In DNA, the CDR3 is TGTGCCAGCAGTTTCACTAGCGGGGGCACAGATACGCAGTATTTT. Amino acid sequence: CASSFTSGGTDTQYF.

The DNA of the CDR3 is TGTGCCAGCACCTTAGGACAGATCACTGAAGCTTTCTTT. This translates into CASTLGQITEAFF. The chain carries TRBV28 and TRBJ1-1, with D maybe TRBD1 (6 bases). V shed 7 bases and J shed 4 bases, with 13 bases lying between them. This CDR3 region has 13 residues. CDR1 and CDR2 (germline): MDHEN, SYDVKM.

This chain joins TRBV18 and TRBJ1-1; a possible D gene is TRBD1 (5 bases). The V end lost 3 bases, the J end lost 11 bases, and 16 bases lay between the germline ends. The CDR3 totals 13 residues. Germline V gene sequence: CDR1 KGHSH, CDR2 LQKENI. In DNA, the CDR3 is TGTGCCAGCTCACCTCTGGGGGGAATAGGGGCTTTCTTT. This sequence encodes CASSPLGGIGAFF.

The chain uses TRBV2 and TRBJ2-7; 10 bases align to TRBD1. Germline CDR1 reads SNHLY; CDR2 reads FYNNEI. V lost 5 bases to trimming and J lost 2 bases; unmatched junction nucleotides: 12. The CDR3 is 17 amino acids. CDR3 amino acids: CASSQKPPGQGTYEQYF. CDR3 in DNA: TGTGCCAGCAGTCAGAAACCACCGGGACAGGGGACCTACGAGCAGTACTTC. The full variable domain, its missing parts supplied by reference TRBV2 and TRBJ2-7, is EPEVTQTPSHQVTQMGQEVILRCVPISNHLYFYWYRQILGQKVEFLVSFYNNEISEKSEIFDDQFSVERPDGSNFTLKIRSTKLEDSAMYFCASSQKPPGQGTYEQYFGPGTRLTVT.

The chain has TRBV28 and TRBJ1-2, with a weak D call TRBD1 (6 bases). CDR1 and CDR2 from the germline V gene are MDHEN and SYDVKM. Trimming pared 11 bases from V and 0 bases from J, leaving 19 bases between. The CDR3 loop spans 15 amino acids. CDR3 loop: CALGVGDKTNYGYTF. DNA of the CDR3: TGTGCCCTCGGGGTCGGGGACAAAACTAACTATGGCTACACCTTC.

The V call is TRBV25-1, the J call TRBJ2-3, with D possibly being TRBD2 (6 bases). Germline V gene sequence: CDR1 MGHDK, CDR2 SYGVNS. V was pared by 5 bases and J by 3 bases, with 15 bases between. The CDR3 is 15 residues long. The CDR3 loop is CASSSSGYLTDTQYF. As DNA, the CDR3 is TGTGCCAGCAGTTCCAGCGGGTACCTAACAGATACGCAGTATTTT.

The V gene is TRBV7-9, the J gene TRBJ2-6; 8 bases agree with TRBD2. The V gene's germline CDR1 is SEHNR and CDR2 FQNEAQ (reference sequence). The CDR3 loop spans 17 amino acids. V lost 10 bases, J lost 0 bases, and 11 bases stayed unmatched. The chain's CDR3 is CATRGGGTDSGANVLTF. The CDR3 nucleotides are TGTGCCACCCGGGGGGGAGGGACGGACTCTGGGGCCAACGTCCTGACTTTC.

The chain recombines TRBV5-6 with TRBJ2-3; 10 nucleotides match TRBD1. CDR3 length equals 18 residues. Germline CDR1 is SGHDT and CDR2 is YYEEEE. J was trimmed by 2 bases and V by 3 bases; bases with no gene match: 12. The chain's CDR3 is CASSSPLRQGANTDTQYF. DNA of the CDR3: TGTGCCAGCAGCTCGCCCCTAAGACAGGGGGCCAACACAGATACGCAGTATTTT.

V and J are TRBV13 and TRBJ1-1; tentative D call: TRBD1 (6 bases). Trimming removed 3 bases at V and 0 bases at J, with 11 bases between. The CDR3 runs to 15 residues. Germline CDR1 PRHDT, CDR2 FYEKMQ (reference sequence). CDR3 protein: CASSFRGGMNTEAFF. The CDR3 DNA reads TGTGCCAGCAGCTTTCGCGGGGGCATGAACACTGAAGCTTTCTTT.

This clone appeared once. CDR3 DNA sequence: TGTGCCATCAGGCCCGGACTACGCCGAAATGAGCAGTTCTTC. This translates into CAIRPGLRRNEQFF. V is TRBV10-3 and J is TRBJ2-1; a weak D match, TRBD2 (6 bases). The germline V and J ends were trimmed by 6 bases and 7 bases, with 16 bases remaining between them. Germline loops: CDR1 ENHRY, CDR2 SYGVKD. The CDR3 runs to 14 residues.